This T cell receptor (beta chain) was found in a study of CD8 T cells in ankylosing spondylitis. The CDR3 has 12 residues. V lost 3 bases to trimming and J lost 10 bases; unmatched junction nucleotides: 8. The germline CDR1 and CDR2 sequences are GTSNPN and SVGIG (reference sequence). This clonotype showed up just a few times. What it binds is not known. Quantitative molecular-barcoded 5'-RACE generated the TCR beta libraries. One entry per CDR3 protein results from TCRdb running MiXCR on the 5' RACE reads. The table has roughly 370,000 distinct CDR3 sequences, about 22% seen once. Study-level findings and limits: Reportedly, disease-linked clones are significantly enriched in ankylosing spondylitis patients' matched synovial fluid. Apparently characteristic of ankylosing spondylitis blood was a TCR beta motif (roughly eight highly homologous variants). A number of the motif variants had already been described in reactive arthritis synovial fluid and blood. Clones linked to the disease showed a CD8+ phenotype. They occurred at relatively low frequencies in peripheral blood.

The chain has TRBV30 and TRBJ1-2; 7 nucleotides line up with TRBD1. Material for sequencing was blood, either unsorted or a sorted T cell fraction (not recorded which). The receptor was isolated from a male donor with ankylosing spondylitis. This chain's CDR3 is CAWSRGTVDYTF. The DNA of the CDR3 is TGTGCCTGGAGCCGAGGGACAGTTGACTACACCTTC.